The 29 T cell receptor beta chains in this list originate from one sample, sequenced in a study of cytomegalovirus exposure and HLA in healthy donors. PCR involved 60 Vbeta and 13 Jbeta primers. Sequencing was performed with immunoSEQ multiplex PCR; in TCRdb, only in-frame clones are kept and a portion is missing. The table includes approximately 100,000 clones, less than 75% detected once. The sequenced sample consisted of PBMCs. These receptors were obtained from a man between 40 and 49 years old in good health and CMV-seropositive.

This rearrangement joins TRBV7-8 to TRBJ2-1; D is possibly TRBD2 (5 bases). Per germline, CDR1 SGHVS and CDR2 FQNEAQ. V gave up 1 base and J gave up 1 base, with 14 bases separating them. The CDR3 is 17 amino acids. The CDR3: CASSLGRMSGSYNEQFF. CDR3 coding DNA: TGTGCCAGCAGCTTAGGGCGGATGAGCGGTTCCTACAATGAGCAGTTCTTC.

The chain has TRBV6-5 and TRBJ2-7; tentatively, D is TRBD2 (5 bases). CDR3 length equals 13 residues. Germline V gene data show CDR1 as MNHEY and CDR2 as SVGAGI. Trimming cost V 6 bases and J 2 bases, with 11 bases left between them. The CDR3 DNA reads as TGTGCCAGCAGGCCACAGACTACCTACGAGCAGTACGTC. Translating it yields CASRPQTTYEQYV.

V is TRBV19 and J is TRBJ1-4; D is unclear. V lost 5 bases to trimming and J lost 3 bases, with 13 bases between them. Per germline, CDR1 LNHDA and CDR2 SQIVND (reference sequence). CDR3 size: 15 residues. As DNA, the CDR3 is TGTGCCAGTAGTGTCCAGTCTGAAGCTAATGAAAAACTGTTTTTT. Protein product: CASSVQSEANEKLFF.

The chain employs TRBV11-2 and TRBJ2-1; 7 nucleotides agree with TRBD1. J was trimmed by 5 bases and V by 4 bases; bases with no gene match: 5. The CDR3 contains 14 residues. From germline, CDR1 is SGHAT and CDR2 FQNNGV. CDR3 DNA: TGTGCCAGCAGCTCAGACAGGGTTCACAATGAGCAGTTCTTC. It codes for CASSSDRVHNEQFF.

J is TRBJ1-1 and V is TRBV27, with a tentative D call TRBD1 (6 bases). V shed 5 bases and J shed 0 bases, with 19 bases lying between them. The CDR3 consists of 17 residues. The germline V gene encodes CDR1 MNHEY and CDR2 SMNVEV (reference sequence). This CDR3 is CASSPTGYFSLNTEAFF. The CDR3 nucleotides are TGTGCCAGCAGTCCTACAGGGTATTTTTCCTTGAACACTGAAGCTTTCTTT.

The rearrangement links TRBV19 to TRBJ2-6; no clear D. Trimming cost V 1 base and J 0 bases, with 13 bases left between them. In germline, CDR1 is LNHDA, CDR2 SQIVND (reference sequence). The CDR3 is made up of 18 amino acids. The CDR3 protein is CASSIGGQSFSGANVLTF. The CDR3 nucleotides are TGTGCCAGTAGTATAGGAGGTCAGAGCTTCTCTGGGGCCAACGTCCTGACTTTC.

The chain has TRBV2 and TRBJ2-2; D not resolved. Germline CDR1 and CDR2: SNHLY and FYNNEI. The CDR3 is made up of 14 amino acids. Trimming removed 8 bases from V and 0 bases from J, with 10 bases in between. This chain's CDR3 is CASEDLANTGELFF. DNA of the CDR3: TGTGCCAGCGAGGATCTAGCGAACACCGGGGAGCTGTTTTTT. Together with reference TRBV2 and TRBJ2-2, the CDR3 gives the full variable domain: EPEVTQTPSHQVTQMGQEVILRCVPISNHLYFYWYRQILGQKVEFLVSFYNNEISEKSEIFDDQFSVERPDGSNFTLKIRSTKLEDSAMYFCASEDLANTGELFFGEGSRLTVL.

The J gene is TRBJ1-3, the V gene TRBV9; D gene uncertain. The CDR3 consists of 13 residues. Germline CDR1 is SGDLS and CDR2 is YYNGEE. Trimming pared 7 bases from V and 2 bases from J, leaving 10 bases between. In DNA form, the CDR3 reads TGTGCCAGCGGCCCGAATACTGGAAACACCATATATTTT. Its protein is CASGPNTGNTIYF.

DNA of the CDR3: TGTGCCAGCAGTTATGGGCAGGGTGAAAAACTGTTTTTT. Translating gives CASSYGQGEKLFF. The V call is TRBV6-5, the J call TRBJ1-4; the D gene is possibly TRBD1 (5 bases). Trimming removed 3 bases from V and 7 bases from J, with 9 bases in between. This CDR3 is 13 amino acids long. CDR1 is MNHEY and CDR2 is SVGAGI in the germline V gene.

This clone came up a few times. The V gene is TRBV29-1, the J gene TRBJ2-1; possibly TRBD2 for D (6 bases). CDR3 length: 16 amino acids. Trimming left V 6 bases short and J 4 bases short, with 22 bases between. Germline-derived CDR1 and CDR2 are SQVTM and ANQGSEA. CDR3 amino acids: CSVSGLYTGVYNEQFF. CDR3 DNA: TGCAGCGTGAGCGGACTATACACCGGGGTTTACAATGAGCAGTTCTTC.

The DNA for the CDR3 is TGTGCCAGCAGTTACTCGGGAGACAGGGAACGAGAAAAACTGTTTTTT. Translation: CASSYSGDREREKLFF. This chain links TRBV6-5 with TRBJ1-4, with 7 bases aligning to TRBD1. Trimming at V came to 0 bases and at J to 8 bases, leaving 9 bases not matched to a gene. This CDR3 contains 16 residues. The germline V gene encodes CDR1 MNHEY and CDR2 SVGAGI.

V is TRBV30 and J is TRBJ2-3, with 8 bases identical to TRBD2. Per germline, CDR1 GTSNPN and CDR2 SVGIG (reference sequence). This CDR3 has 16 amino acids. V lost 1 base to trimming and J lost 3 bases; unmatched junction nucleotides: 9. The DNA of the CDR3 is TGTGCCTGGAGTGACCCCGGGAGGGCGGGGACAGATACGCAGTATTTT. Translation: CAWSDPGRAGTDTQYF.

The rearrangement uses TRBV6-5 and TRBJ2-7, with D perhaps matching TRBD2 (5 bases). CDR1 MNHEY and CDR2 SVGAGI come from the germline V gene. The V end was cut by 9 bases, the J end by 0 bases, with 12 bases between. There are 13 residues in the CDR3. This chain's CDR3 is CASQDWSSYEQYF. In DNA form, the CDR3 reads TGTGCCAGTCAGGACTGGAGCTCCTACGAGCAGTACTTC.

This clone was seen a few times. The rearrangement joins TRBV9 to TRBJ1-4; the D is unclear. Trimming removed 0 bases at V and 3 bases at J, with 9 bases between. CDR3 length: 15 amino acids. Germline V gene data show CDR1 as SGDLS and CDR2 as YYNGEE. The CDR3 protein is CASSVEEGANEKLFF. DNA for the CDR3: TGTGCCAGCAGCGTAGAAGAGGGAGCTAATGAAAAACTGTTTTTT.

This clone was detected only a few times. J is TRBJ1-2 and V is TRBV2, with a weak D call TRBD1 (5 bases). The CDR3 sequence is 16 residues long. From germline, CDR1 is SNHLY and CDR2 FYNNEI. V was cut by 0 bases and J by 9 bases, with 20 bases left in between. Here the CDR3 DNA reads TGTGCCAGCAGTGAAGCGCGCCGGCAGGGAACTGTTAGCTACACCTTC. This codes for CASSEARRQGTVSYTF.

In this sample, this clone turned up once. The same CDR3 can be traced to other DNA sequences in this sample. This chain connects TRBV28 to TRBJ1-5, with no clear D. The V gene lost 4 bases and the J gene lost 2 bases, with 3 bases spanning the gap. CDR3 length: 12 residues. Germline CDR1 MDHEN, CDR2 SYDVKM. CDR3 sequence: CASSSGNQPQHF. CDR3 nucleotide sequence: TGTGCCAGCAGTTCGGGCAATCAGCCCCAGCATTTT.

The chain links TRBV28 to TRBJ1-1; tentatively, D is TRBD1 (6 bases). CDR3 length: 13 amino acids. The germline CDR1 and CDR2 sequences are MDHEN and SYDVKM. V lost 6 bases to trimming and J lost 11 bases, with 19 bases between them. CDR3 DNA: TGTGCCAGCAGACACCCGATCAGGGGCGAGGCTTTCTTT. The encoded protein is CASRHPIRGEAFF.

J is TRBJ2-5 and V is TRBV4-1; D is undetermined. The germline CDR1 and CDR2 sequences are MGHRA and YSYEKL. CDR3 length: 13 residues. Trimming stripped 1 base from V and 5 bases from J, with 8 bases between. The CDR3 sequence is CASSQVGTETQYF. The CDR3 coding sequence is TGCGCCAGCAGCCAAGTGGGCACCGAGACCCAGTACTTC.

This chain uses TRBV13 with TRBJ1-3; D gene uncertain. CDR1 and CDR2 (germline): PRHDT, FYEKMQ (reference sequence). The ends were cut back, 5 bases at V and 4 bases at J, with 12 bases in the middle. The CDR3 has 14 residues. The CDR3 reads CASSLTTGGNTIYF. The CDR3 DNA sequence: TGTGCCAGCAGCCTTACAACGGGAGGAAACACCATATATTTT.

The chain carries TRBV7-6 and TRBJ1-2, with 7 bases lining up with TRBD1. The trim removed 1 base at V and 4 bases at J, leaving 3 bases unmatched. CDR1 is SGHVS and CDR2 is FNYEAQ in the germline V gene. CDR3 size: 14 residues. In nucleotides, the CDR3 is TGTGCCAGCAGCTTAGGCGAGGGGGCCTATGGCTACACCTTC. It yields the protein CASSLGEGAYGYTF.

V is TRBV18 and J is TRBJ2-4; 11 bases line up with TRBD2. J lost 2 bases, V lost 5 bases, and 8 bases had no gene match. This CDR3 comprises 17 residues. The germline CDR1 and CDR2 sequences are KGHSH and LQKENI. CDR3 sequence reads: CASSLLAGETSKNIQYF. The CDR3 DNA reads as TGTGCCAGCTCATTACTAGCGGGAGAAACCTCCAAAAACATTCAGTACTTC. The variable domain in full, with the rest retrieved from reference TRBV18 and TRBJ2-4, is NAGVMQNPRHLVRRRGQEARLRCSPMKGHSHVYWYRQLPEEGLKFMVYLQKENIIDESGMPKERFSAEFPKEGPSILRIQQVVRGDSAAYFCASSLLAGETSKNIQYFGAGTRLSVL.

The sample holds a few counts of this clone. V is TRBV4-1 and J is TRBJ2-1, with TRBD1 matching over 11 bases. CDR1 and CDR2 from the germline V gene are MGHRA and YSYEKL. The CDR3 extends over 15 amino acids. Unmatched junction bases numbered 7, after V lost 5 bases and J lost 7 bases. CDR3 amino acids: CASSSRDRGTNEQFF. CDR3 nucleotide sequence: TGCGCCAGCAGCTCCCGGGACAGGGGGACTAATGAGCAGTTCTTC.

The rearrangement joins TRBV5-8 to TRBJ2-3; 7 positions match TRBD2. Losses at the gene ends were 5 bases for V and 2 bases for J; bases not matched to a gene: 5. The CDR3 spans 14 residues. Looked up from germline, CDR1 is SGHTS and CDR2 is YDEGEE. This CDR3 reads CASSISGPTDTQYF. In DNA form, the CDR3 reads TGTGCCAGCAGTATTAGCGGGCCCACAGATACGCAGTATTTT.

This clone was seen a few times. This chain links TRBV13 with TRBJ1-1, with a possible D match to TRBD1 (5 bases). Germline V gene data show CDR1 as PRHDT and CDR2 as FYEKMQ (reference sequence). V was shortened by 4 bases and J by 6 bases, with 21 bases between the two germline ends. CDR3 length equals 16 residues. The CDR3 here is CASSSKMGGFGAEAFF. The CDR3 DNA is TGTGCCAGCAGCTCAAAGATGGGGGGGTTTGGGGCTGAAGCTTTCTTT.

The rearrangement uses TRBV15 and TRBJ1-4; 7 bases map to TRBD1. The length of the CDR3 is 17 residues. Trimming removed 2 bases from V and 6 bases from J; junction bases left unmatched: 12. Germline V lookup: CDR1 LNHNV, CDR2 YYDKDF (reference sequence). The DNA for the CDR3 is TGTGCCACCAGCAGACTACCGATCGGGACAGCCTATGAAAAACTGTTTTTT. It encodes CATSRLPIGTAYEKLFF.

The table lists this clone with a few counts. V and J are TRBV5-1 and TRBJ2-1; D unclear. The CDR3 sequence is 13 residues long. V was pared by 1 base and J by 10 bases, with 12 bases between. Looked up from germline, CDR1 is SGHRS and CDR2 is YFSETQ. The CDR3 protein is CASSLTGYSEQFF. In DNA, the CDR3 is TGCGCCAGCAGCTTGACTGGTTATTCGGAGCAGTTCTTC.

The V and J genes are TRBV11-2 and TRBJ2-7, with D uncertain. This CDR3 has 12 amino acids. The germline gives CDR1 SGHAT, CDR2 FQNNGV. The ends were cut back, 2 bases at V and 5 bases at J, with 7 bases in the middle. The CDR3 region has the DNA TGTGCCAGCAGCTTAACCCTAGACGAGCAGTACTTC. Translated: CASSLTLDEQYF.

The chain recombines TRBV4-1 with TRBJ1-5; TRBD1 aligns across 7 bases. Trimming removed 1 base from V and 3 bases from J; junction bases left unmatched: 3. The germline gives CDR1 MGHRA, CDR2 YSYEKL. The CDR3 totals 15 residues. CDR3 sequence: CASSQATGANQPQHF. The CDR3 nucleotides are TGCGCCAGCAGCCAAGCCACAGGGGCCAATCAGCCCCAGCATTTT.

Concerning this clone: The same CDR3 can be traced to other DNA sequences in this sample. The rearrangement uses TRBV9 and TRBJ2-3, with a possible D match to TRBD1 (5 bases). The CDR3 has 15 residues. Germline CDR1 is SGDLS and CDR2 is YYNGEE. With 0 bases removed from V and 3 bases from J, the gap between germline ends came to 11 bases. CDR3 nucleotides: TGTGCCAGCAGCGTAGGGGGCGTAAGAACAGATACGCAGTATTTT. Its translation: CASSVGGVRTDTQYF.